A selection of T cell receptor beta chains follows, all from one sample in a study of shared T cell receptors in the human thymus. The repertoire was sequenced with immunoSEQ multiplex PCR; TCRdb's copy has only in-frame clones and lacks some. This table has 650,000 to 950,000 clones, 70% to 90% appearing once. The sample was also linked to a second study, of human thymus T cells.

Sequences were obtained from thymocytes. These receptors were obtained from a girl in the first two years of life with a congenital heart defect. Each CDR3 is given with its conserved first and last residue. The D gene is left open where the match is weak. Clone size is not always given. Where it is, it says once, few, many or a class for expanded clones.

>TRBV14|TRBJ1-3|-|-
CASSQEGRTWDSGNTIYF
TGTGCCAGCAGCCAAGAGGGTAGGACATGGGACTCTGGAAACACCATATATTTT
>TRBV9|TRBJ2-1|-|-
CASSLRQDSKFF
TGTGCCAGCAGTCTCCGACAGGATTCGAAGTTCTTC
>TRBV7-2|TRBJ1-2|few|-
CASSLGGYGYTF
TGTGCCAGCAGCTTAGGAGGCTATGGCTACACCTTC
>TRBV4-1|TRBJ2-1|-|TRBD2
CASSLLWPPGLAGGAVPIEQFF
TGCGCCAGCAGCCTACTCTGGCCTCCGGGACTAGCGGGGGGGGCGGTACCTATTGAGCAGTTCTTC
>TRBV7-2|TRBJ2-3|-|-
CASSFKVVGQGTQYF
TGTGCCAGCAGCTTCAAGGTGGTAGGCCAGGGTACGCAGTATTTT
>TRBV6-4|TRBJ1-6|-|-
CASSPRGNLNSPLHF
TGTGCCAGCAGCCCAAGGGGAAACCTCAATTCACCCCTCCACTTT
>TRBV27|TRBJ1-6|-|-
CASSPRSDRDNSPLHF
TGTGCCAGCAGCCCCAGGTCGGACAGAGATAATTCACCCCTCCACTTT
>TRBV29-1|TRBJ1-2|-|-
CSVGYSKGGEVRTSNPRDGYTF
TGCAGCGTTGGATATAGCAAGGGGGGGGAGGTGAGAACCTCCAACCCCCGGGATGGCTACACCTTC
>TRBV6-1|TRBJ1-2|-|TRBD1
CASTLAGGIDYGYTF
TGTGCCAGCACCCTGGCAGGGGGCATCGACTATGGCTACACCTTC
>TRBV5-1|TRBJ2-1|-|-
CASSLLGGGYNEQFF
TGCGCCAGCAGCTTGCTGGGGGGAGGTTACAATGAGCAGTTCTTC
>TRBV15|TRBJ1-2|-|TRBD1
CATSRDRFDGYTF
TGTGCCACCAGCAGGGACAGGTTCGACGGCTACACCTTC
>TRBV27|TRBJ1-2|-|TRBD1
CASSSGGNGYTF
TGTGCCAGCTCCTCAGGGGGCAATGGCTACACCTTC
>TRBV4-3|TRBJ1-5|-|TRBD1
CASSQDRGTENQPQHF
TGCGCCAGCAGCCAAGATAGAGGGACAGAGAATCAGCCCCAGCATTTT
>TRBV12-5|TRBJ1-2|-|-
CASGDDRLQGYTF
TGTGCTAGTGGGGACGACAGGCTCCAGGGCTACACCTTC
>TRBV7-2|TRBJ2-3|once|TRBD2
CASRKTRSGGGTDTQYF
TGTGCCAGCAGGAAGACGCGCAGCGGGGGGGGCACAGATACGCAGTATTTT
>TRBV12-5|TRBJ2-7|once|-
CASGFPNEQYF
TGTGCTAGTGGTTTTCCAAACGAGCAGTACTTC
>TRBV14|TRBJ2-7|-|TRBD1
CASSQDSPDRVAYEQYF
TGTGCCAGCAGCCAAGATTCGCCGGACAGGGTGGCCTACGAGCAGTACTTC
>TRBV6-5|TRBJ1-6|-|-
CASSVGGGYDSPLHF
TGTGCCAGCAGTGTGGGGGGTGGATATGATTCACCCCTCCACTTT
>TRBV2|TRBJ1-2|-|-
CASSEIHRGVSAVHGYTF
TGTGCCAGCAGCGAAATCCACCGGGGGGTGTCGGCCGTACATGGCTACACCTTC
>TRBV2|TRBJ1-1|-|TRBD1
CASKTDRLDTEAFF
TGTGCCAGCAAGACGGACAGGTTGGACACTGAAGCTTTCTTT
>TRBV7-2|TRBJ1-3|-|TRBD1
CASSAINPGQNSGNTIYF
TGTGCCAGCAGCGCCATTAACCCGGGACAGAACTCTGGAAACACCATATATTTT
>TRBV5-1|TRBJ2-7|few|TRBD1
CASNGTDYEQYF
TGCGCCAGCAACGGGACAGACTACGAGCAGTACTTC
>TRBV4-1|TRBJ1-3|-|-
CASSPISRRGSTIYF
TGCGCCAGCAGCCCTATATCACGCAGGGGTTCGACCATATATTTT
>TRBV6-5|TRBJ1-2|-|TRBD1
CASIVRQGADYGYTF
TGTGCCAGCATCGTAAGACAGGGGGCAGACTATGGCTACACCTTC
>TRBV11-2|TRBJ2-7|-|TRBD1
CASSSGWTGGYEQYF
TGTGCCAGCAGCTCCGGGTGGACAGGGGGCTACGAGCAGTACTTC
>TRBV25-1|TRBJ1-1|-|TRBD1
CASSEQGGGENTEAFF
TGTGCCAGCAGTGAACAAGGGGGCGGGGAGAACACTGAAGCTTTCTTT
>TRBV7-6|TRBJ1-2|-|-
CASSLAPLILSYGYTF
TGTGCCAGCAGCTTAGCCCCGCTAATCCTTAGCTATGGCTACACCTTC
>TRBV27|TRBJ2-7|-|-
CASFGRGEELGPSYEQYF
TGTGCCAGTTTCGGGAGAGGGGAAGAACTGGGGCCATCCTACGAGCAGTACTTC
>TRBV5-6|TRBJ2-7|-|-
CASTNPYGQPYEQYF
TGTGCCAGCACCAATCCTTATGGGCAGCCCTACGAGCAGTACTTC
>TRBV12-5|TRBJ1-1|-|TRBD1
CASGSHRDRGTEAFF
TGTGCTAGTGGGTCGCACCGAGACAGGGGGACTGAAGCTTTCTTT
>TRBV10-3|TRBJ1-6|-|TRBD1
CAISEWVDRVNSPLHF
TGTGCCATCAGTGAGTGGGTGGACAGGGTAAACTCACCCCTCCACTTT
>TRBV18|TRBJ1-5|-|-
CASSPYLLTQGGFGFEPQHF
TGTGCCAGCTCACCGTACCTATTAACACAGGGAGGGTTTGGATTTGAGCCCCAGCATTTT
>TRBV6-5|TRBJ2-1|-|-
CASSSMSSYNEQFF
TGTGCCAGCAGTTCTATGAGCTCCTACAATGAGCAGTTCTTC
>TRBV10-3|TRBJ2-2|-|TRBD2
CAVYQRGVTGELFF
TGTGCCGTCTACCAGCGGGGGGTCACCGGGGAGCTGTTTTTT
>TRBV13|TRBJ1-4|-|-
CASSPCPTRLSINNEKLFF
TGTGCCAGCAGCCCCTGTCCCACCAGGCTCTCGATTAACAATGAAAAACTGTTTTTT
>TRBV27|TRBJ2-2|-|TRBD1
CASSLSGILGTGGGELFF
TGTGCCAGCAGTTTATCGGGGATCCTCGGGACAGGAGGCGGGGAGCTGTTTTTT
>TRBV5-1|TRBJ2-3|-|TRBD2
CASSPRLAHSTDTQYF
TGCGCCAGCAGCCCCCGACTAGCCCATAGCACAGATACGCAGTATTTT
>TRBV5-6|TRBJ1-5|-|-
CASSYRLGQPQHF
TGTGCCAGCAGCTACAGGTTGGGGCAGCCCCAGCATTTT
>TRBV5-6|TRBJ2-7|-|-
CASSSREGRYYEQYF
TGTGCCAGCAGCTCCCGCGAGGGGAGGTACTACGAGCAGTACTTC
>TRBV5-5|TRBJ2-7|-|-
CASSCSNRDFYEQYF
TGTGCCAGCAGCTGCTCCAACCGGGACTTCTACGAGCAGTACTTC
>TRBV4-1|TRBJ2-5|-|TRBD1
CASSRVFGTGDNETQYF
TGCGCCAGCAGCCGAGTCTTTGGGACAGGGGACAATGAGACCCAGTACTTC
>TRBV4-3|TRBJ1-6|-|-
CASSQGAGRGPHNSPLHF
TGCGCCAGCAGCCAAGGGGCCGGACGAGGGCCACATAATTCACCCCTCCACTTT
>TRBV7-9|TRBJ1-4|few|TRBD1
CASSLTRDSNEKLFF
TGTGCCAGCAGCTTAACCCGGGACAGTAATGAAAAACTGTTTTTT
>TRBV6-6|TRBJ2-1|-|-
CASSYGRSPYNEQFF
TGTGCCAGCAGTTACGGGCGCTCCCCTTACAATGAGCAGTTCTTC
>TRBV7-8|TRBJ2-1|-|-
CASSPTVQGSYNEQFF
TGTGCCAGCAGCCCAACTGTGCAGGGATCCTACAATGAGCAGTTCTTC
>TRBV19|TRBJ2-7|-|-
CASSLDSSTGRAYEQYF
TGTGCCAGTAGCCTAGACTCCTCGACAGGCCGAGCCTACGAGCAGTACTTC
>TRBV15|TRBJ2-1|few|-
CATSGTRNNEQFF
TGTGCCACCAGCGGTACACGAAACAATGAGCAGTTCTTC
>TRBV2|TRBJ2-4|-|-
CASSVGGGLIQYF
TGTGCCAGCAGTGTTGGGGGGGGGCTCATTCAGTACTTC
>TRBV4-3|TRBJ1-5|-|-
CASSQDFVFNQPQHF
TGCGCCAGCAGCCAAGACTTTGTCTTCAATCAGCCCCAGCATTTT
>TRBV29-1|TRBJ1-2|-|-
CSVVYERSNYGYTF
TGCAGCGTTGTATATGAGCGTTCTAACTATGGCTACACCTTC
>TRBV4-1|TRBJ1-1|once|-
CASSQDRQGWDTEAFF
TGCGCCAGCAGCCAAGATCGCCAGGGGTGGGACACTGAAGCTTTCTTT